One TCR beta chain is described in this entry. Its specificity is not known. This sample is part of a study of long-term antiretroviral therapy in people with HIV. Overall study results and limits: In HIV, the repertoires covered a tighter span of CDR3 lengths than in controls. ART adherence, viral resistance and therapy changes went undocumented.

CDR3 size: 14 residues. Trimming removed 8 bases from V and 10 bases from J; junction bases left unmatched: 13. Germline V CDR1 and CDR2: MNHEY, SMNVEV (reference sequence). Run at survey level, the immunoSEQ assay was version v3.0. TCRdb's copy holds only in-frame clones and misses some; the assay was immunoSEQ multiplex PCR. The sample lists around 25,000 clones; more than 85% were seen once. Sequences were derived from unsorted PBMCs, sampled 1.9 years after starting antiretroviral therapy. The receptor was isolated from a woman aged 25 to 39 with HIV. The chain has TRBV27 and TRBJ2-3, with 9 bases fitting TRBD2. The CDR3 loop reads CASQSAGGITAQYF. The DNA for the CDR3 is TGTGCCAGCCAATCAGCGGGGGGAATCACAGCGCAGTATTTT.